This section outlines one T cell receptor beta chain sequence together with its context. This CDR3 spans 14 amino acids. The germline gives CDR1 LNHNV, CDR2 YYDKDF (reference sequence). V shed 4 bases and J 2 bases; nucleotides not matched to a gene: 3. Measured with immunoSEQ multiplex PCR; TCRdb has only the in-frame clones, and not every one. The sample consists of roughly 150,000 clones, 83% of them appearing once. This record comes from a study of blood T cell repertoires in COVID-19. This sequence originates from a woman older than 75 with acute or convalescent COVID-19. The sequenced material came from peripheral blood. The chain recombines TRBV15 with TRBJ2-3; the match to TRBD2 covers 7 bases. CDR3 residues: CATSTSGDTDTQYF. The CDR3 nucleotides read TGTGCCACCAGCACTAGCGGAGACACAGATACGCAGTATTTT.